The 25 T cell receptor beta chains below come from one sample, sequenced in a study of identical twins. MiXCR, applied by TCRdb to the 5' RACE reads, yields one record per CDR3 protein. The sample shows 400,000 to 550,000 distinct CDR3 sequences, roughly 26% of them seen only once. The data also belong to a second study, concerning T cells expressing NK-cell markers.

Sequenced material: CD4+ T cells sorted from blood. These receptors were taken from a woman under 30 in good health.

This clonotype has more than one count but fewer than ten. The rearrangement uses TRBV10-3 and TRBJ2-5; D is perhaps TRBD2 (6 bases). The germline CDR1 and CDR2 sequences are ENHRY and SYGVKD. The V end was cut by 1 base, the J end by 5 bases, with 11 bases between. This CDR3 is 14 amino acids long. CDR3 residues: CAISEWGGTETQYF. The DNA for the CDR3 is TGTGCCATCAGTGAGTGGGGCGGGACGGAGACCCAGTACTTC.

This chain connects TRBV4-1 to TRBJ2-7, with D possibly called TRBD1 or TRBD2 (5 bases each). The V and J ends lost 0 bases and 0 bases respectively, with 15 bases between them. The CDR3 loop spans 17 amino acids. Germline V gene lookup returns CDR1 MGHRA and CDR2 YSYEKL. The CDR3 spells CASSQDRFGTGSYEQYF. As DNA, the CDR3 is TGCGCCAGCAGCCAAGATAGATTCGGGACGGGCTCCTACGAGCAGTACTTC.

The rearrangement uses TRBV7-9 and TRBJ1-6, with 8 nucleotides matching TRBD1. The germline gives CDR1 SEHNR, CDR2 FQNEAQ (reference sequence). CDR3 length: 15 amino acids. J gave up 10 bases and V 0 bases, and 5 bases lay outside the gene matches. The CDR3 loop reads CASSLAMDRVSPLHF. CDR3 DNA sequence: TGTGCCAGCAGCTTAGCAATGGACAGGGTCTCACCCCTCCACTTT.

The CDR3 DNA sequence: TGTGCCAGCAGCCCCCCGGCTGGGGACGGGCCCTACAATGAGCAGTTCTTC. It codes for CASSPPAGDGPYNEQFF. The genes are TRBV27 and TRBJ2-1, with D tentatively TRBD1 or TRBD2 (5 bases each). Trimming cost V 6 bases and J 2 bases, with 20 bases left between them. The CDR3 runs to 17 residues. Per germline, CDR1 MNHEY and CDR2 SMNVEV (reference sequence).

V usage is TRBV7-9 and J usage is TRBJ2-2; no clear D. Germline V gene data show CDR1 as SEHNR and CDR2 as FQNEAQ (reference sequence). V shed 6 bases and J shed 0 bases, with 8 bases lying between them. The CDR3 loop spans 14 amino acids. CDR3 in DNA: TGTGCCAGCAGTTACCGGGCGAACACCGGGGAGCTGTTTTTT. Translated: CASSYRANTGELFF.

This clonotype appeared a few times. This chain uses TRBV7-6 with TRBJ2-1, with 8 bases matching TRBD1. Germline lookup yields CDR1 SGHVS and CDR2 FNYEAQ. The CDR3 covers 16 residues. The V gene end was trimmed by 7 bases and the J gene end by 8 bases; junction bases not matched to a gene: 16. CDR3 DNA: TGTGCCAGCACCCACGGCCGGACAGGGTTCGGGGATGAGCAGTTCTTC. Its translation: CASTHGRTGFGDEQFF. The complete variable domain, with remaining parts taken from reference TRBV7-6 and TRBJ2-1, reads GAGVSQSPRYKVTKRGQDVALRCDPISGHVSLYWYRQALGQGPEFLTYFNYEAQQDKSGLPNDRFSAERPEGSISTLTIQRTEQRDSAMYRCASTHGRTGFGDEQFFGPGTRLTVL.

This clonotype was seen more than once but under ten times. The chain employs TRBV10-3 and TRBJ1-6; no clear D gene. The CDR3 sequence is 18 residues long. Germline lookup yields CDR1 ENHRY and CDR2 SYGVKD. V dropped 2 bases and J dropped 6 bases, with 20 bases sitting between them. The CDR3 loop reads CAISERKGGGRINSPLHF. CDR3 DNA: TGTGCCATCAGTGAGAGAAAGGGAGGAGGACGGATTAATTCACCCCTCCACTTT.

This clonotype was found once. The rearrangement uses TRBV5-1 and TRBJ2-3, with D perhaps TRBD1 (6 bases). The germline V gene has CDR1 SGHRS and CDR2 YFSETQ. Trimming pared 2 bases from V and 1 base from J, leaving 14 bases between. The CDR3 sequence is 16 residues long. The CDR3 loop reads CASSFFGGGRTDTQYF. The DNA of the CDR3 is TGCGCCAGCAGCTTTTTCGGTGGGGGCCGCACAGATACGCAGTATTTT.

The rearrangement uses TRBV18 and TRBJ2-7, with 9 bases matching TRBD1. J lost 1 base, V lost 8 bases, and 9 bases had no gene match. Germline V lookup: CDR1 KGHSH, CDR2 LQKENI. The CDR3 is 15 amino acids. CDR3 nucleotide sequence: TGTGCCAGCAGCCCAGGGACAGGGTCATCCTACGAGCAGTACTTC. Its protein product is CASSPGTGSSYEQYF.

The chain is built from TRBV7-9 and TRBJ2-1; the D gene is possibly TRBD1 (6 bases). The CDR3 runs to 13 residues. V was shortened by 5 bases and J by 10 bases, with 15 bases between the two germline ends. Germline CDR1 is SEHNR and CDR2 is FQNEAQ (reference sequence). The CDR3 DNA reads as TGTGCCAGCAGCCCCCATTACGACAGGGAGCAGTTCTTC. Translated, it gives CASSPHYDREQFF. Full variable domain (remainder filled in from reference TRBV7-9 and TRBJ2-1): DTGVSQNPRHKITKRGQNVTFRCDPISEHNRLYWYRQTLGQGPEFLTYFQNEAQLEKSRLLSDRFSAERPKGSFSTLEIQRTEQGDSAMYLCASSPHYDREQFFGPGTRLTVL.

There are many counts of this clonotype. The rearrangement uses TRBV2 and TRBJ1-5; 9 nucleotides match TRBD1. The ends lost 6 bases at V and 5 bases at J; junction bases unmatched: 5. The germline gives CDR1 SNHLY, CDR2 FYNNEI. The CDR3 consists of 14 residues. The CDR3 is CASREGQGYQPQHF. For the CDR3, the DNA is TGTGCCAGCAGAGAGGGACAGGGTTATCAGCCCCAGCATTTT. The whole variable domain, remainder taken from reference TRBV2 and TRBJ1-5, is EPEVTQTPSHQVTQMGQEVILRCVPISNHLYFYWYRQILGQKVEFLVSFYNNEISEKSEIFDDQFSVERPDGSNFTLKIRSTKLEDSAMYFCASREGQGYQPQHFGDGTRLSIL.

The V call is TRBV18, the J call TRBJ2-3, with 7 nucleotides matching TRBD1. This CDR3 contains 14 residues. CDR1 KGHSH and CDR2 LQKENI come from the germline V gene. Trimming took 0 bases from V and 11 from J; bases not matched to a gene: 8. The CDR3 coding sequence is TGTGCCAGCTCACCACCTTTACCTAGACAGGGGCAGTATTTT. It yields the protein CASSPPLPRQGQYF.

In this sample, this clonotype turned up a few times. The rearrangement uses TRBV11-3 and TRBJ1-1; 7 nucleotides align to TRBD1. Per the germline V gene, CDR1 is SGHNT and CDR2 is YENEEA. This CDR3 contains 14 residues. V shed 4 bases, J shed 4 bases, and the junction held 6 bases outside the gene matches. This chain's CDR3 is CASSYADRATEAFF. The CDR3 region has the DNA TGTGCCAGCAGCTACGCTGACAGGGCCACTGAAGCTTTCTTT.

In this sample, this clonotype turned up many times. The V call is TRBV7-9, the J call TRBJ2-3; D is unclear. V was pared by 3 bases and J by 8 bases, with 9 bases between. CDR1 and CDR2 (germline): SEHNR, FQNEAQ (reference sequence). The CDR3 loop spans 12 amino acids. The CDR3 DNA sequence: TGTGCCAGCAGCTTGCTAGAAGCTACGCAGTATTTT. Amino acid sequence: CASSLLEATQYF. Complete variable domain (other parts from reference TRBV7-9 and TRBJ2-3): DTGVSQNPRHKITKRGQNVTFRCDPISEHNRLYWYRQTLGQGPEFLTYFQNEAQLEKSRLLSDRFSAERPKGSFSTLEIQRTEQGDSAMYLCASSLLEATQYFGPGTRLTVL.

This clonotype was seen more than once but under ten times. This chain links TRBV5-6 with TRBJ2-5; TRBD2 matches 13 bases. V shed 5 bases, J shed 1 base, and the junction held 8 bases outside the gene matches. The CDR3 covers 17 residues. CDR1 and CDR2 from the germline V gene are SGHDT and YYEEEE. The CDR3 loop is CASRAGLAGHFQETQYF. The CDR3 DNA follows: TGTGCCAGCAGAGCGGGACTAGCGGGGCATTTCCAAGAGACCCAGTACTTC. The entire variable domain, with the rest obtained from reference TRBV5-6 and TRBJ2-5, is as follows: DAGVTQSPTHLIKTRGQQVTLRCSPKSGHDTVSWYQQALGQGPQFIFQYYEEEERQRGNFPDRFSGHQFPNYSSELNVNALLLGDSALYLCASRAGLAGHFQETQYFGPGTRLLVL.

This chain joins TRBV20-1 and TRBJ2-7; tentative D call: TRBD1 (6 bases). The CDR3 runs to 12 residues. V was trimmed by 3 bases and J by 6 bases, leaving 12 bases between them. From germline, CDR1 is DFQATT and CDR2 SNEGSKA (reference sequence). For the CDR3, the DNA is TGCAGTGCTAGCAGGGGCCCGAGCGAGCAGTACTTC. Its translation: CSASRGPSEQYF.

J is TRBJ2-4 and V is TRBV5-1; D is perhaps TRBD2 (5 bases). The CDR3 consists of 13 residues. The V gene's germline CDR1 is SGHRS and CDR2 YFSETQ. With 4 bases removed from V and 7 bases from J, the gap between germline ends came to 12 bases. The CDR3 loop is CASSPGSSNIQYF. The CDR3 DNA follows: TGCGCCAGCAGCCCGGGGTCATCTAACATTCAGTACTTC.

At least ten counts were recorded for this clonotype. The chain recombines TRBV6-5 with TRBJ1-3; 8 bases fit TRBD1. CDR1 is MNHEY and CDR2 is SVGAGI in the germline V gene. The CDR3 covers 18 residues. The ends lost 3 bases at V and 3 bases at J; junction bases unmatched: 13. CDR3 loop: CASSYTLPGGAIGNTIYF. CDR3 in DNA: TGTGCCAGCAGTTATACACTTCCAGGGGGCGCGATTGGAAACACCATATATTTT.

The chain links TRBV6-1 to TRBJ2-3, with TRBD1 as a possible D gene (5 bases). V was shortened by 2 bases and J by 1 base, with 19 bases between the two germline ends. CDR1 MNHNS and CDR2 SASEGT come from the germline V gene. CDR3 length: 18 amino acids. The CDR3, as DNA: TGTGCCAGCAGTGAATTGGGCCGCCCAGGGCGTCGCACAGATACGCAGTATTTT. Amino acids: CASSELGRPGRRTDTQYF.

The rearrangement uses TRBV12-3 or TRBV12-4 and TRBJ1-1; possibly TRBD1 for D (5 bases). The CDR3 spans 14 residues. The V gene lost 6 bases and the J gene lost 10 bases, with 21 bases spanning the gap. The CDR3 here is CASSTGRAGRGAFF. CDR3 DNA sequence: TGTGCCAGCAGCACGGGACGGGCGGGAAGGGGAGCTTTCTTT.

This clonotype was seen many times. V is TRBV20-1 and J is TRBJ1-5; tentative D call: TRBD1 (5 bases). V lost 5 bases, J lost 2 bases, and 10 bases lay in between. The CDR3 has 13 residues. CDR1 and CDR2 from the germline V gene are DFQATT and SNEGSKA (reference sequence). The CDR3 sequence: CSALRGGNQPQHF. The CDR3 DNA follows: TGCAGTGCTTTGAGGGGCGGCAATCAGCCCCAGCATTTT.

The table lists this clonotype with many counts. The V and J genes are TRBV9 and TRBJ2-2; D is unclear. The CDR3 sequence is 14 residues long. Looked up from germline, CDR1 is SGDLS and CDR2 is YYNGEE. The V gene lost 4 bases and the J gene lost 7 bases, with 14 bases spanning the gap. CDR3: CASSPRHSYGELFF. Written as DNA, the CDR3 is TGTGCCAGCAGCCCTCGCCACTCGTACGGGGAGCTGTTTTTT.

The chain combines TRBV27 with TRBJ2-2, with D maybe TRBD2 (6 bases). Trimming shortened V by 6 bases and J by 1 base, and 18 bases separated the two germline ends. Germline V gene lookup returns CDR1 MNHEY and CDR2 SMNVEV (reference sequence). CDR3 size: 17 residues. The CDR3 DNA is TGTGCCAGCAGAGCCCCCACTGGCGGGATGAACACCGGGGAGCTGTTTTTT. This sequence encodes CASRAPTGGMNTGELFF.

The rearrangement uses TRBV27 and TRBJ1-1; a weak D match, TRBD1 (6 bases). The CDR3 is 16 residues long. Germline V gives CDR1 MNHEY, CDR2 SMNVEV (reference sequence). Trimming stripped 5 bases from V and 1 base from J, with 17 bases between. The CDR3 region has the DNA TGTGCCAGCAGTCCCCCACGGGGGCATCGGAACACTGAAGCTTTCTTT. This codes for CASSPPRGHRNTEAFF.

This clonotype was detected only a few times. This sequence joins TRBV4-3 and TRBJ1-3; D might be TRBD1 (5 bases). CDR3 length: 15 residues. Germline loops: CDR1 LGHNA, CDR2 YSLEER. V lost 1 base and J lost 2, with 9 bases in between. CDR3 in amino acids: CASSQGGTAGNTIYF. The CDR3 DNA follows: TGCGCCAGCAGCCAAGGTGGGACTGCTGGAAACACCATATATTTT.